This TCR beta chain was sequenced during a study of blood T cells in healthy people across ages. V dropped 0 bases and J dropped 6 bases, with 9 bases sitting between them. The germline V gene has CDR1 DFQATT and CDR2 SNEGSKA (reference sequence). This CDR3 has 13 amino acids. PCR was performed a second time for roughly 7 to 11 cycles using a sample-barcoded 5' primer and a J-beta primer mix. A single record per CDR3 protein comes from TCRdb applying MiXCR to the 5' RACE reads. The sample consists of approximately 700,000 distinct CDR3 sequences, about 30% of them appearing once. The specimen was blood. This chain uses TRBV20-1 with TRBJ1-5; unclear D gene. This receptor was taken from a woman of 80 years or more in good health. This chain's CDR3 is CSAREALGQPQHF. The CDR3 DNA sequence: TGCAGTGCTAGAGAGGCTCTGGGTCAGCCCCAGCATTTT.